These T cell receptor beta chains were read from a single sample in a study of identifying expanded T cells in peripheral blood. Some clones are missing from TCRdb's copy, which holds only in-frame ones; the method was immunoSEQ multiplex PCR. The repertoire has 85,000 to 100,000 clones, about 91% of them found once; the top ten carry under 4.5%. The source material was blood. The origin of the receptors is a person aged 18 to 75 in good health. The CDR3 runs from the conserved cysteine through the conserved F or W. A D gene is named only where the DNA matches it firmly. Not every row has a clone size; where given, it reads once, few, many or a size class.

size,D,J,V,CDR3,DNA
once,NA,TRBJ1-5,TRBV27,CASSLKWHQPQHF,TGTGCCAGCAGTTTAAAGTGGCATCAGCCCCAGCATTTT
NA,TRBD2,TRBJ2-1,TRBV4-1,CASSPRLAGDNEQFF,TGCGCCAGCAGCCCTAGACTAGCGGGGGACAATGAGCAGTTCTTC
NA,NA,TRBJ2-5,TRBV5-1,CASSTGPGEETQYF,TGCGCCAGCAGCACGGGCCCGGGGGAGGAGACCCAGTACTTC
NA,NA,TRBJ2-7,TRBV19,CASSIGLAYEQYF,TGTGCCAGTAGTATAGGCTTGGCCTACGAGCAGTACTTC
NA,TRBD1,TRBJ2-3,TRBV12-5,CASGLGRTGGLTDTQYF,TGTGCTAGTGGTTTGGGCCGGACAGGGGGCCTGACAGATACGCAGTATTTT
NA,TRBD2,TRBJ2-7,TRBV4-1,CASSQDGTSGRAGGDEQYF,TGCGCCAGCAGCCAAGATGGGACTAGCGGGAGGGCGGGAGGTGACGAGCAGTACTTC
NA,TRBD1,TRBJ1-4,TRBV15,CATSRDGTGTASEKLFF,TGTGCCACCAGCAGAGATGGGACAGGGACGGCTAGTGAAAAACTGTTTTTT
NA,NA,TRBJ2-7,TRBV28,CASRIGTGTSYEQYF,TGTGCCAGCAGGATAGGGACAGGGACTAGCTACGAGCAGTACTTC
NA,TRBD1,TRBJ2-3,TRBV7-2,CASSFGGQGGTDTQYF,TGTGCCAGCAGCTTTGGGGGACAGGGTGGAACAGATACGCAGTATTTT
NA,TRBD1,TRBJ1-5,TRBV6-5,CATRGTVSNQPQHF,TGTGCCACCCGAGGGACAGTGAGCAATCAGCCCCAGCATTTT
NA,NA,TRBJ1-1,TRBV28,CASSFEGVGTEAFF,TGTGCCAGCAGTTTTGAAGGGGTAGGCACTGAAGCTTTCTTT
NA,TRBD2,TRBJ2-7,TRBV29-1,CSVEASGSYEQYF,TGCAGCGTTGAGGCTAGCGGGAGTTACGAGCAGTACTTC
NA,NA,TRBJ1-1,TRBV11-2,CASSSRRAEAFF,TGTGCCAGCAGCTCCCGGCGGGCTGAAGCTTTCTTT
once,TRBD1,TRBJ1-2,TRBV6-5,CASSDRGAYGYTF,TGTGCCAGCAGCGACAGGGGTGCCTATGGCTACACCTTC
NA,NA,TRBJ2-3,TRBV9,CASSPFWDTQYF,TGTGCCAGCAGCCCCTTTTGGGATACGCAGTATTTT
NA,NA,TRBJ1-3,TRBV30,CAWSTASSSGNTIYF,TGTGCCTGGAGTACCGCAAGCTCCTCTGGAAACACCATATATTTT
NA,NA,TRBJ1-1,TRBV30,CAWAQGPTEAFF,TGTGCCTGGGCACAGGGCCCCACTGAAGCTTTCTTT
NA,TRBD1,TRBJ2-7,TRBV28,CASSFKDPTGALYEQYF,TGTGCCAGCAGTTTTAAGGACCCGACAGGGGCCCTTTACGAGCAGTACTTC
few,TRBD1,TRBJ1-2,TRBV27,CASSGQGPYYGYTF,TGTGCCAGCAGCGGACAGGGACCCTACTATGGCTACACCTTC
few,TRBD1,TRBJ1-6,TRBV6-4,CASSDDRGGDSPLHF,TGTGCCAGCAGTGACGACAGGGGAGGTGATTCACCCCTCCACTTT
NA,NA,TRBJ1-3,TRBV13,CASSSQREARNTIYF,TGTGCCAGCAGCTCACAAAGGGAAGCCAGAAACACCATATATTTT
NA,NA,TRBJ1-3,TRBV7-9,CASSAGLSGNTIYF,TGTGCCAGCAGCGCAGGTCTCTCTGGAAACACCATATATTTT
NA,NA,TRBJ1-1,TRBV5-6,CASSLDRLGAFF,TGTGCCAGCAGCTTGGACAGATTGGGAGCTTTCTTT
NA,TRBD2,TRBJ2-5,TRBV19,CASSSLAGSIRETQYF,TGTGCCAGTAGTTCCCTAGCGGGTAGTATAAGAGAGACCCAGTACTTC
NA,NA,TRBJ2-1,TRBV5-1,CASSFISSSSYNEQFF,TGCGCCAGCAGCTTCATAAGTTCTAGCTCCTACAATGAGCAGTTCTTC
few,NA,TRBJ1-1,TRBV5-1,CASSLAVGASRNTEAFF,TGCGCCAGCAGCTTGGCCGTTGGGGCAAGTCGGAACACTGAAGCTTTCTTT
NA,NA,TRBJ1-3,TRBV5-1,CASSPFPGTSGNTIYF,TGCGCCAGCAGCCCCTTCCCGGGTACCTCTGGAAACACCATATATTTT
many,NA,TRBJ1-1,TRBV10-1,CASSESIGRDTEAFF,TGCGCCAGCAGTGAGTCGATCGGCAGGGACACTGAAGCTTTCTTT